Each of the 30 T cell receptor beta chains below was sequenced from the same sample in a study of T cells in Graves' hyperthyroidism and ophthalmopathy. The TCR beta CDR3 regions underwent amplification using RNA transcripts as the source. During a first-round RT-PCR of the TCR CDR3, the HTBI primer set was used. TCRdb redid the calling of the multiplex PCR reads with MiXCR, one entry per CDR3 protein. This sample has about 480,000 distinct CDR3 sequences, with about 20% found just once. Material: blood. These receptors originate from a woman between 65 and 79 years old with Graves' ophthalmopathy.

V is TRBV12-3 or TRBV12-4 and J is TRBJ2-2, with a possible D match to TRBD1 (6 bases). The CDR3 extends over 15 amino acids. Trimming left V 7 bases short and J 0 bases short, with 12 bases between. The CDR3 bases are TGTGCCAGCAAAGTGGGGACAACGAACACCGGGGAGCTGTTTTTT. It translates to CASKVGTTNTGELFF.

The CDR3 bases are TGTGCCAGCAGTTTGGGACAGGGGGCATCAGGAGGGTATGGCTACACCTTC. It is translated as CASSLGQGASGGYGYTF. This chain links TRBV6-2 or TRBV6-3 with TRBJ1-2, with 12 bases lining up with TRBD1. V lost 4 bases and J lost 5; bases outside the gene matches: 11. The CDR3 is 17 residues long. Germline V lookup: CDR1 MNHEY, CDR2 SVGEGT.

The J gene is TRBJ2-3, the V gene TRBV20-1; 9 nucleotides match TRBD2. The CDR3 is 15 amino acids. Germline-derived CDR1 and CDR2 are DFQATT and SNEGSKA (reference sequence). The V segment lost 5 bases and the J segment 0 bases; nucleotides outside the gene matches: 6. In nucleotides, the CDR3 is TGCAGTGCTGGTTATAGCGGGAGTAGCACAGATACGCAGTATTTT. Translating gives CSAGYSGSSTDTQYF.

This clonotype turned up a few times. V is TRBV20-1 and J is TRBJ2-7; unclear D gene. V was shortened by 5 bases and J by 3 bases, with 5 bases between the two germline ends. Germline loops: CDR1 DFQATT, CDR2 SNEGSKA (reference sequence). The CDR3 is 10 residues long. Here the CDR3 reads CSAGIYEQYF. CDR3 nucleotides: TGCAGTGCTGGGATCTACGAGCAGTACTTC.

The chain recombines TRBV13 with TRBJ2-1; D gene uncertain. Trimming removed 1 base at V and 5 bases at J, with 12 bases between. The V gene's germline CDR1 is PRHDT and CDR2 FYEKMQ (reference sequence). The CDR3 spans 15 residues. This CDR3 is CASSLVAAGNNEQFF. The CDR3, as DNA: TGTGCCAGCAGCTTAGTGGCAGCCGGAAACAATGAGCAGTTCTTC.

This clonotype has a handful of counts. This chain joins TRBV5-1 and TRBJ2-3; 9 bases are a match to TRBD2. There are 16 residues in the CDR3. V shed 4 bases, J shed 0 bases, and the junction held 6 bases outside the gene matches. Germline V lookup: CDR1 SGHRS, CDR2 YFSETQ. This CDR3 reads CASSGRLAASTDTQYF. The CDR3 nucleotides read TGCGCCAGCAGCGGACGACTAGCGGCTAGCACAGATACGCAGTATTTT.

Many counts were recorded for this clonotype. The rearrangement joins TRBV29-1 to TRBJ2-3; the D is unclear. V was pared by 3 bases and J by 5 bases, with 9 bases between. The CDR3 extends over 12 amino acids. Germline V lookup: CDR1 SQVTM, CDR2 ANQGSEA. The CDR3 region has the DNA TGCAGCGTTGATCTTGCAGGAGATACGCAGTATTTT. It codes for CSVDLAGDTQYF.

This clonotype was detected ten times or more. The rearrangement joins TRBV7-2 to TRBJ1-1; D not resolved. Trimming stripped 4 bases from V and 1 base from J, with 10 bases between. The CDR3 is 14 amino acids. Germline V gene sequence: CDR1 SGHTA, CDR2 FQGNSA. The CDR3 bases are TGTGCCAGCAGCTCGATGGTCCAGAACACTGAAGCTTTCTTT. This gives the protein CASSSMVQNTEAFF.

The V and J genes are TRBV18 and TRBJ1-5; D is undetermined. The CDR3 runs to 12 residues. Germline CDR1 and CDR2: KGHSH and LQKENI. Trimming stripped 11 bases from V and 5 bases from J, with 13 bases between. The CDR3 region is CAASGPDQPQHF. Here the CDR3 DNA reads TGTGCCGCTTCCGGGCCCGATCAGCCCCAGCATTTT.

The chain joins TRBV12-3 or TRBV12-4 to TRBJ2-1; 10 bases agree with TRBD2. V lost 3 bases and J lost 7; bases outside the gene matches: 6. This CDR3 comprises 15 residues. This CDR3 is CASSFRAGGRNEQFF. CDR3 DNA sequence: TGTGCCAGCAGTTTTAGAGCGGGAGGGCGTAATGAGCAGTTCTTC.

The chain recombines TRBV27 with TRBJ1-6; D call uncertain. Germline V gene sequence: CDR1 MNHEY, CDR2 SMNVEV (reference sequence). The length of the CDR3 is 13 residues. V dropped 6 bases and J dropped 8 bases, with 11 bases sitting between them. The CDR3 DNA reads as TGTGCCAGCAGAAACGGACCCTATTCACCCCTCCACTTT. It specifies CASRNGPYSPLHF.

The chain recombines TRBV27 with TRBJ2-3; D is perhaps TRBD2 (6 bases). The CDR3 runs to 17 residues. Germline CDR1 MNHEY, CDR2 SMNVEV (reference sequence). Trimming shortened V by 1 base and J by 3 bases, and 17 bases separated the two germline ends. CDR3 sequence reads: CASSLWSQPGGTDTQYF. The CDR3, as DNA: TGTGCCAGCAGTTTATGGTCTCAGCCTGGGGGGACAGATACGCAGTATTTT.

The CDR3 DNA reads TGCAGCTTTCGACCGGGACTAGTACATGAGCAGTTCTTC. It encodes CSFRPGLVHEQFF. This chain connects TRBV29-1 to TRBJ2-1; 8 nucleotides line up with TRBD2. The germline V gene encodes CDR1 SQVTM and CDR2 ANQGSEA. The CDR3 is 13 residues long. The trim removed 8 bases at V and 8 bases at J, leaving 11 bases unmatched.

In this sample, this clonotype turned up many times. This chain joins TRBV3-1 and TRBJ1-1; possible D gene TRBD1, 5 bases. Trimming shortened V by 6 bases and J by 4 bases, and 18 bases separated the two germline ends. Germline assignment: CDR1 LGHDT and CDR2 YNNKEL (reference sequence). The CDR3 is 15 residues long. The CDR3 is CASRLDLTGGTEAFF. The DNA of the CDR3 is TGTGCCAGCAGACTAGACCTCACTGGGGGCACTGAAGCTTTCTTT.

The rearrangement joins TRBV20-1 to TRBJ2-1, with unresolved D. The CDR3 consists of 16 residues. V lost 3 bases and J 3 bases, leaving 18 bases between the germline ends. Germline V gene lookup returns CDR1 DFQATT and CDR2 SNEGSKA (reference sequence). The CDR3 nucleotides are TGCAGTGCTAGTAACGGTGTGTTATTACACTACAATGAGCAGTTCTTC. Its protein product is CSASNGVLLHYNEQFF.

This clonotype was detected only a few times. V gene TRBV29-1 combines with J gene TRBJ2-1; TRBD1 aligns across 7 bases. The CDR3 is 15 amino acids. Unmatched junction bases numbered 8, after V lost 3 bases and J lost 3 bases. Germline CDR1 reads SQVTM; CDR2 reads ANQGSEA. The CDR3 nucleotides read TGCAGCGTTGAGGGGTTCGGGACAGTCTACAATGAGCAGTTCTTC. Amino acid sequence: CSVEGFGTVYNEQFF.

In this sample, this clonotype turned up many times. The V and J genes are TRBV6-2 or TRBV6-3 and TRBJ1-2, with a possible D match to TRBD1 (6 bases). V was shortened by 4 bases and J by 4 bases, with 7 bases between the two germline ends. The V gene's germline CDR1 is MNHEY and CDR2 SVGEGT. CDR3 length: 12 amino acids. The chain's CDR3 is CASSSQGYGYTF. The CDR3 region has the DNA TGTGCCAGCAGTTCACAGGGCTATGGCTACACCTTC.

The CDR3 bases are TGCGCCAGCAGCTTCGGGAGCCTTGGCGCCTCAGGGGATACGCAGTATTTT. Encoded protein: CASSFGSLGASGDTQYF. The V call is TRBV5-1, the J call TRBJ2-3; TRBD2 might be the D (6 bases). The germline V gene encodes CDR1 SGHRS and CDR2 YFSETQ. The ends were cut back, 2 bases at V and 6 bases at J, with 22 bases in the middle. CDR3 length: 17 residues.

The chain links TRBV6-5 to TRBJ1-1; 7 bases are shared with TRBD1. CDR3 length: 17 residues. Trimming at V came to 2 bases and at J to 1 base, leaving 10 bases not matched to a gene. Germline CDR1 reads MNHEY; CDR2 reads SVGAGI. Here the CDR3 DNA reads TGTGCCAGCAGTTACGCCGCACAACAGGGGACGAACACTGAAGCTTTCTTT. Protein product: CASSYAAQQGTNTEAFF.

This clonotype was observed a handful of times. The chain joins TRBV7-9 to TRBJ1-2, with 11 nucleotides matching TRBD1. The germline V gene encodes CDR1 SEHNR and CDR2 FQNEAQ (reference sequence). J was trimmed by 4 bases and V by 0 bases; bases with no gene match: 7. The CDR3 is made up of 17 amino acids. CDR3 amino acids: CASSLARGQGAIYGYTF. The CDR3 nucleotides read TGTGCCAGCAGCTTAGCGCGAGGACAGGGGGCGATCTATGGCTACACCTTC.

Ten or more counts support this clonotype. This rearrangement joins TRBV27 to TRBJ2-1; possible D gene TRBD1, 5 bases. The CDR3 spans 14 residues. The germline CDR1 and CDR2 sequences are MNHEY and SMNVEV (reference sequence). Trimming took 2 bases from V and 7 from J, leaving 12 bases between them. CDR3 DNA sequence: TGTGCCAGCAGTTTAATCGGCAGGGCGAATGAGCAGTTCTTC. Amino acids: CASSLIGRANEQFF.

This clonotype was found a few times. The genes are TRBV5-6 and TRBJ1-5; weak D call: TRBD1 (5 bases). Deletions cut 0 bases from V and 4 bases from J, with 14 bases between. The CDR3 is 16 amino acids. Germline V gene sequence: CDR1 SGHDT, CDR2 YYEEEE. CDR3 DNA sequence: TGTGCCAGCAGCTTGGTAAGCTCGGCAGGGAATCAGCCCCAGCATTTT. Translation: CASSLVSSAGNQPQHF.

The rearrangement links TRBV28 to TRBJ2-7; D is unresolved. This CDR3 is built from 12 residues. Germline CDR1 MDHEN, CDR2 SYDVKM. V gave up 10 bases and J gave up 3 bases, with 13 bases separating them. The CDR3 is CATRRAYYEQYF. The CDR3 nucleotides are TGTGCCACCCGGCGAGCGTACTACGAGCAGTACTTC.

J is TRBJ2-1 and V is TRBV5-1; 11 bases align to TRBD2. V was clipped by 9 bases and J by 8 bases; unmatched bases: 13. Germline loops: CDR1 SGHRS, CDR2 YFSETQ. The CDR3 consists of 15 residues. CDR3 DNA: TGCGCCACCCAGTCCTCTAGCGGGAGGTCTGATGAGCAGTTCTTC. Its protein is CATQSSSGRSDEQFF.

This clonotype has ten or more counts. The rearrangement uses TRBV9 and TRBJ1-1, with D hard to call. Germline V gene data show CDR1 as SGDLS and CDR2 as YYNGEE. Trimming shortened V by 0 bases and J by 2 bases, and 11 bases separated the two germline ends. This CDR3 has 15 amino acids. CDR3 DNA: TGTGCCAGCAGCGTAGGAGGACGCGAAAACACTGAAGCTTTCTTT. The encoded protein is CASSVGGRENTEAFF. Full variable domain (missing parts from reference TRBV9 and TRBJ1-1): DSGVTQTPKHLITATGQRVTLRCSPRSGDLSVYWYQQSLDQGLQFLIQYYNGEERAKGNILERFSAQQFPDLHSELNLSSLELGDSALYFCASSVGGRENTEAFFGQGTRLTVV.

V gene TRBV20-1 combines with J gene TRBJ1-2, with unresolved D. This CDR3 has 13 amino acids. Per the germline V gene, CDR1 is DFQATT and CDR2 is SNEGSKA (reference sequence). V shed 3 bases and J shed 6 bases, with 14 bases lying between them. The CDR3 loop reads CSAREGSGNGYTF. In DNA, the CDR3 is TGCAGTGCTAGGGAGGGCTCGGGGAATGGCTACACCTTC.

The chain employs TRBV20-1 and TRBJ1-3; unclear D gene. Per the germline V gene, CDR1 is DFQATT and CDR2 is SNEGSKA (reference sequence). The V gene lost 0 bases and the J gene lost 0 bases, with 9 bases spanning the gap. CDR3 size: 15 residues. The CDR3 region is CSARDRTNSGNTIYF. The CDR3 region has the DNA TGCAGTGCTAGAGACAGGACCAACTCTGGAAACACCATATATTTT.

This clonotype was detected ten times or more. The chain recombines TRBV29-1 with TRBJ2-3; tentatively, D is TRBD1 (6 bases). The germline V and J ends were trimmed by 6 bases and 5 bases, with 12 bases remaining between them. The germline V gene has CDR1 SQVTM and CDR2 ANQGSEA. The CDR3 contains 12 residues. The CDR3 sequence: CSVGQGGDTQYF. CDR3 DNA sequence: TGCAGCGTCGGACAAGGGGGAGATACGCAGTATTTT.

The table lists this clonotype with many counts. The chain couples TRBV6-1 to TRBJ2-7; 10 nucleotides match TRBD2. The CDR3 sequence is 16 residues long. Per the germline V gene, CDR1 is MNHNS and CDR2 is SASEGT. After removal of 6 bases from V and 2 bases from J, the junction contained 10 bases not matched to a gene. The CDR3, as DNA: TGTGCCAGCAGCTCTCCCGCACTAGCGGGAACCTACGAGCAGTACTTC. This encodes CASSSPALAGTYEQYF.

The genes are TRBV5-4 and TRBJ2-5; either TRBD1 or TRBD2 may fit D (7 bases each). Deletions cut 2 bases from V and 5 bases from J, with 13 bases between. The CDR3 runs to 14 residues. Germline CDR1 reads SGHNT; CDR2 reads YYREEE (reference sequence). The CDR3 here is CASSFPGGQETQYF. The CDR3 nucleotides are TGTGCCAGCAGCTTTCCGGGGGGACAGGAGACCCAGTACTTC.